The rows below give T cell receptor beta chains drawn from one sample of a study of CD8+ T cells in alopecia areata. Sequenced by immunoSEQ multiplex PCR; TCRdb stores in-frame clones only, minus some. Here the sample spans almost 250,000 clones, roughly two thirds being singletons. Source: CD4+ T cells sorted from blood, taken at week 0. The receptors derive from a human donor with alopecia areata. Each CDR3 is given with its conserved first and last residue. The order of the fields is V gene, J gene, clone size, D gene, CDR3 protein, CDR3 DNA. D genes are given only for firm matches. Expanded clones are given a class, and other clones once, few, many or no size at all.

V gene: TRBV25-1; J gene: TRBJ2-2; clone size: NA; D gene: NA; CDR3 protein: CASSARQAGELFF; CDR3 DNA: TGTGCCAGCAGTGCCCGACAGGCCGGGGAGCTGTTTTTT
V gene: TRBV29-1; J gene: TRBJ1-3; clone size: few; D gene: NA; CDR3 protein: CSVTGSGNTIYF; CDR3 DNA: TGCAGCGTTACGGGATCTGGAAACACCATATATTTT
V gene: TRBV4-1; J gene: TRBJ2-5; clone size: NA; D gene: TRBD2; CDR3 protein: CASSPSGGSGPETQYF; CDR3 DNA: TGCGCCAGCAGCCCTAGCGGGGGATCGGGTCCAGAGACCCAGTACTTC
V gene: TRBV29-1; J gene: TRBJ2-3; clone size: NA; D gene: TRBD2; CDR3 protein: CSANKRGSTDTQYF; CDR3 DNA: TGCAGCGCGAACAAGCGGGGGAGCACAGATACGCAGTATTTT
V gene: TRBV7-6; J gene: TRBJ1-1; clone size: NA; D gene: NA; CDR3 protein: CASSADLNTEAFF; CDR3 DNA: TGTGCCAGCAGCGCAGACCTTAACACTGAAGCTTTCTTT
V gene: TRBV29-1; J gene: TRBJ1-1; clone size: NA; D gene: NA; CDR3 protein: CSVQGGAGNTEAFF; CDR3 DNA: TGCAGCGTTCAAGGGGGGGCAGGGAACACTGAAGCTTTCTTT
V gene: TRBV30; J gene: TRBJ2-4; clone size: NA; D gene: NA; CDR3 protein: CAWRSGGVLAKNIQYF; CDR3 DNA: TGTGCCTGGAGGTCTGGCGGAGTACTAGCCAAAAACATTCAGTACTTC
V gene: TRBV30; J gene: TRBJ2-2; clone size: few; D gene: NA; CDR3 protein: CAWRLGWTGELFF; CDR3 DNA: TGTGCCTGGAGACTAGGGTGGACCGGGGAGCTGTTTTTT
V gene: TRBV30; J gene: TRBJ1-2; clone size: NA; D gene: NA; CDR3 protein: CAWSVRWGYTF; CDR3 DNA: TGTGCCTGGAGTGTACGCTGGGGCTACACCTTC
V gene: TRBV5-1; J gene: TRBJ1-3; clone size: NA; D gene: NA; CDR3 protein: CASSARGQGNTIYF; CDR3 DNA: TGCGCCAGCAGCGCGCGAGGACAGGGAAACACCATATATTTT
V gene: TRBV5-6; J gene: TRBJ2-5; clone size: few; D gene: TRBD2; CDR3 protein: CASSLVPSGVGETQYF; CDR3 DNA: TGTGCCAGCAGCTTGGTGCCTAGCGGGGTAGGGGAGACCCAGTACTTC
V gene: TRBV6-6; J gene: TRBJ2-7; clone size: few; D gene: TRBD1; CDR3 protein: CASSLQGVPYEQYF; CDR3 DNA: TGTGCCAGCAGTTTACAGGGGGTACCCTACGAGCAGTACTTC
V gene: TRBV5-1; J gene: TRBJ2-1; clone size: NA; D gene: NA; CDR3 protein: CASSFAGHNEQFF; CDR3 DNA: TGCGCCAGCAGCTTCGCAGGGCACAATGAGCAGTTCTTC
V gene: TRBV30; J gene: TRBJ1-2; clone size: NA; D gene: NA; CDR3 protein: CAWSEGNYGYTF; CDR3 DNA: TGTGCCTGGAGCGAGGGGAACTATGGCTACACCTTC
V gene: TRBV6-5; J gene: TRBJ1-2; clone size: few; D gene: NA; CDR3 protein: CASSYSGESNYGYTF; CDR3 DNA: TGTGCCAGCAGTTACTCGGGGGAGTCTAACTATGGCTACACCTTC
V gene: TRBV29-1; J gene: TRBJ1-1; clone size: once; D gene: NA; CDR3 protein: CSVLLTANTEAFF; CDR3 DNA: TGCAGCGTTCTTTTGACAGCGAACACTGAAGCTTTCTTT
V gene: TRBV30; J gene: TRBJ1-6; clone size: NA; D gene: NA; CDR3 protein: CAGSRNNSPLHF; CDR3 DNA: TGTGCCGGTTCCAGGAATAATTCACCCCTCCACTTT
V gene: TRBV30; J gene: TRBJ1-2; clone size: NA; D gene: NA; CDR3 protein: CAWSPPNPATF; CDR3 DNA: TGTGCCTGGAGTCCCCCTAACCCCGCGACCTTC
V gene: TRBV29-1; J gene: TRBJ2-4; clone size: few; D gene: NA; CDR3 protein: CSVVGTRGTLNIQYF; CDR3 DNA: TGCAGCGTTGTAGGCACACGGGGGACCTTGAACATTCAGTACTTC
V gene: TRBV30; J gene: TRBJ1-2; clone size: NA; D gene: TRBD1; CDR3 protein: CAWSKTGLDGYTF; CDR3 DNA: TGTGCCTGGAGTAAGACAGGGTTGGATGGCTACACCTTC
V gene: TRBV7-2; J gene: TRBJ2-5; clone size: NA; D gene: TRBD2; CDR3 protein: CASRPTSAWETQYF; CDR3 DNA: TGTGCCAGCAGGCCAACTAGCGCGTGGGAGACCCAGTACTTC
V gene: TRBV18; J gene: TRBJ1-5; clone size: NA; D gene: NA; CDR3 protein: CASSPNQGPNQPQHF; CDR3 DNA: TGTGCCAGCTCTCCGAACCAGGGACCCAATCAGCCCCAGCATTTT
V gene: TRBV7-9; J gene: TRBJ2-2; clone size: once; D gene: TRBD1; CDR3 protein: CASSFRTGFTGELFF; CDR3 DNA: TGTGCCAGCAGCTTTAGGACAGGCTTCACCGGGGAGCTGTTTTTT
V gene: TRBV4-3; J gene: TRBJ2-3; clone size: NA; D gene: NA; CDR3 protein: CASSAGLSEADTQYF; CDR3 DNA: TGCGCCAGCAGCGCCGGGCTCTCTGAGGCAGATACGCAGTATTTT
V gene: TRBV27; J gene: TRBJ1-6; clone size: few; D gene: NA; CDR3 protein: CASRSGQPNSPLHF; CDR3 DNA: TGTGCCAGCAGGTCGGGGCAGCCCAATTCACCCCTCCACTTT
V gene: TRBV7-2; J gene: TRBJ2-5; clone size: NA; D gene: NA; CDR3 protein: CASSGEETQYF; CDR3 DNA: TGTGCCAGCAGCGGCGAAGAGACCCAGTACTTC
V gene: TRBV7-9; J gene: TRBJ1-1; clone size: NA; D gene: TRBD1; CDR3 protein: CASSLRRQGRTEAFF; CDR3 DNA: TGTGCCAGCAGCTTACGTCGACAGGGGAGGACTGAAGCTTTCTTT
V gene: TRBV4-3; J gene: TRBJ1-2; clone size: NA; D gene: NA; CDR3 protein: CASSRDLQSPYGYTF; CDR3 DNA: TGCGCCAGCAGCCGCGACCTCCAGTCCCCCTATGGCTACACCTTC
V gene: TRBV29-1; J gene: TRBJ1-2; clone size: NA; D gene: TRBD1; CDR3 protein: CSVGQGARGYGYTF; CDR3 DNA: TGCAGCGTTGGGCAGGGGGCGCGAGGCTATGGCTACACCTTC
V gene: TRBV29-1; J gene: TRBJ1-2; clone size: few; D gene: NA; CDR3 protein: CSVQPGGGGYTF; CDR3 DNA: TGCAGCGTTCAGCCGGGGGGTGGTGGCTACACCTTC
V gene: TRBV27; J gene: TRBJ1-5; clone size: NA; D gene: NA; CDR3 protein: CASSQGYSNQPQHF; CDR3 DNA: TGTGCCAGCTCACAGGGTTATAGCAATCAGCCCCAGCATTTT
V gene: TRBV29-1; J gene: TRBJ2-7; clone size: NA; D gene: NA; CDR3 protein: CSVQQGYEQYF; CDR3 DNA: TGCAGCGTCCAGCAGGGGTACGAGCAGTACTTC
V gene: TRBV29-1; J gene: TRBJ2-5; clone size: NA; D gene: TRBD1; CDR3 protein: CSAKTGGAQTQYF; CDR3 DNA: TGCAGCGCAAAGACAGGGGGCGCACAGACCCAGTACTTC
V gene: TRBV6-5; J gene: TRBJ1-6; clone size: NA; D gene: NA; CDR3 protein: CASNKAGSPLHF; CDR3 DNA: TGTGCCAGCAACAAGGCGGGTTCACCCCTCCACTTT
V gene: TRBV7-2; J gene: TRBJ1-2; clone size: NA; D gene: NA; CDR3 protein: CASSLLWQASGYTF; CDR3 DNA: TGTGCCAGCAGCCTCCTTTGGCAGGCTAGTGGCTACACCTTC
V gene: TRBV30; J gene: TRBJ2-6; clone size: few; D gene: NA; CDR3 protein: CAWSDKRDGANVLTF; CDR3 DNA: TGTGCCTGGAGTGATAAAAGGGACGGGGCCAACGTCCTGACTTTC
V gene: TRBV9; J gene: TRBJ1-4; clone size: NA; D gene: NA; CDR3 protein: CASSEQPSTNEKLFF; CDR3 DNA: TGTGCCAGCAGCGAGCAGCCGTCAACTAATGAAAAACTGTTTTTT
V gene: TRBV7-2; J gene: TRBJ1-5; clone size: few; D gene: NA; CDR3 protein: CASSLNPAGSNQPQHF; CDR3 DNA: TGTGCCAGCAGCTTAAATCCGGCGGGTAGCAATCAGCCCCAGCATTTT
V gene: TRBV9; J gene: TRBJ1-6; clone size: NA; D gene: TRBD1; CDR3 protein: CASSSDRGSPLHF; CDR3 DNA: TGTGCCAGCAGCTCCGACAGGGGGTCACCCCTCCACTTT
V gene: TRBV30; J gene: TRBJ1-1; clone size: NA; D gene: NA; CDR3 protein: CAWRGVAMNTEAFF; CDR3 DNA: TGTGCCTGGAGAGGAGTAGCGATGAACACTGAAGCTTTCTTT